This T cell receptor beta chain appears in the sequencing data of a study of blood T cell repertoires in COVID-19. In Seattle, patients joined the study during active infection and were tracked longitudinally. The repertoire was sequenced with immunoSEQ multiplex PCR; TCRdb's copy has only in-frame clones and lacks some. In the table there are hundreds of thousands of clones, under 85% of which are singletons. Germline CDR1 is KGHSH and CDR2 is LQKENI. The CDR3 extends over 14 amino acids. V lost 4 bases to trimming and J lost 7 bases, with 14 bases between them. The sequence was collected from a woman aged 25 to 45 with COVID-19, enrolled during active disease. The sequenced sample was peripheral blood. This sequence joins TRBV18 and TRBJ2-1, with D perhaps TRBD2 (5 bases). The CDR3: CASSRDTGINEQFF. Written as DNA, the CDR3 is TGTGCCAGCTCACGGGATACGGGGATAAATGAGCAGTTCTTC.